This TCR beta chain is from a study of blood T cell repertoires in COVID-19. The method was immunoSEQ multiplex PCR; TCRdb's version includes in-frame clones alone and lacks a portion of them. The table records approximately 270,000 clones, about 89% of them present only once. This CDR3 is 15 amino acids long. CDR1 is MGHRA and CDR2 is YSYEKL in the germline V gene. V lost 3 bases and J lost 3; bases outside the gene matches: 5. This sequence originates from a man between 40 and 49 years old with active or convalescent COVID-19. This chain links TRBV4-1 with TRBJ1-2, with 9 nucleotides matching TRBD1. Sequencing was performed on peripheral blood. CDR3 in DNA: TGCGCCAGCAGCCAGCACCGGGACAGGGACTATGGCTACACCTTC. It yields the protein CASSQHRDRDYGYTF.